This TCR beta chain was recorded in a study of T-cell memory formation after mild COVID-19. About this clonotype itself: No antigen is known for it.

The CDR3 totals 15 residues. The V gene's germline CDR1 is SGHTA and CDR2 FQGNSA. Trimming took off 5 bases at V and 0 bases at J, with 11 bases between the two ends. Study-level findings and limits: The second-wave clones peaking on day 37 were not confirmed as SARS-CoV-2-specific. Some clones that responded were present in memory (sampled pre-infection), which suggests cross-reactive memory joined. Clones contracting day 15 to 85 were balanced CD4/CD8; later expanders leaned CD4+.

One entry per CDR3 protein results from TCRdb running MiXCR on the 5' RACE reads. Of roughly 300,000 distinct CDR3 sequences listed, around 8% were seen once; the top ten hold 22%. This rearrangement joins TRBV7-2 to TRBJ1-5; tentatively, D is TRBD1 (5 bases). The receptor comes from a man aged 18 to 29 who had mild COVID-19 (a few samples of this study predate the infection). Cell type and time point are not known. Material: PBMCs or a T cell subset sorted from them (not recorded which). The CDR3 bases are TGTGCCAGCAGCCCGGGGGGGAATAGCAATCAGCCCCAGCATTTT. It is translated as CASSPGGNSNQPQHF.